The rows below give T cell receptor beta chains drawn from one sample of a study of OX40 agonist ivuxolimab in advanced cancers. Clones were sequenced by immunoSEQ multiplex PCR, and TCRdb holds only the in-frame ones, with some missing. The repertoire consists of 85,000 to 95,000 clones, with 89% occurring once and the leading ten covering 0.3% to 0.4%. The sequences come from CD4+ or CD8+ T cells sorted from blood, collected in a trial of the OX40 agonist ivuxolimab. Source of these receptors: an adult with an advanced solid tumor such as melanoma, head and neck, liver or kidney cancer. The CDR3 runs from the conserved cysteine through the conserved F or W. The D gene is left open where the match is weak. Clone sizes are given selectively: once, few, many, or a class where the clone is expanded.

DNA: TGTGCCAGTACCCCCCCAGGGGTGTTCGGTCAGCCCCAGCATTTT
CDR3: CASTPPGVFGQPQHF
V: TRBV19
J: TRBJ1-5
D: .
size: .

DNA: TGTGCCAGCAGCTTAGTCGGACTAGCGGGGGGCTCTGGGGCCAACGTCCTGACTTTC
CDR3: CASSLVGLAGGSGANVLTF
V: TRBV7-6
J: TRBJ2-6
D: TRBD2
size: .

DNA: TGTGCCAGCAGTTCCACCGGGACAGGGGGTTTCTACGAGCAGTACTTC
CDR3: CASSSTGTGGFYEQYF
V: TRBV27
J: TRBJ2-7
D: TRBD1
size: .

DNA: TGTGCCAGCAGTGAATGGGGGGGGCGCGGTGGCTACACCTTC
CDR3: CASSEWGGRGGYTF
V: TRBV6-1
J: TRBJ1-2
D: .
size: once

DNA: TGTGCCAGCTCACCAGGGTCAGGGGCTGGCGCAGATACGCAGTATTTT
CDR3: CASSPGSGAGADTQYF
V: TRBV18
J: TRBJ2-3
D: .
size: .

DNA: TGTGCCAGCAGTAAGGAAGTAGCAGATACGCAGTATTTT
CDR3: CASSKEVADTQYF
V: TRBV6-4
J: TRBJ2-3
D: .
size: .

DNA: TGTGCCAGCAGTGAAGACGGTCAGCAGTACTTC
CDR3: CASSEDGQQYF
V: TRBV2
J: TRBJ2-7
D: .
size: .

DNA: TGTGCCAGCTCAGGGGACAGGCCGATCCTGAGCGACTATGGCTACACCTTC
CDR3: CASSGDRPILSDYGYTF
V: TRBV18
J: TRBJ1-2
D: TRBD1
size: once

DNA: TGTGCCAGCAGTGCAAGAGGGGACAGCTTTAATGAAAAACTGTTTTTT
CDR3: CASSARGDSFNEKLFF
V: TRBV9
J: TRBJ1-4
D: TRBD1
size: .

DNA: TGTGCCTGGAGTGTTAACCCTCGACAAGGGGTATATGTGAACACTGAAGCTTTCTTT
CDR3: CAWSVNPRQGVYVNTEAFF
V: TRBV30
J: TRBJ1-1
D: .
size: .

DNA: TGTGCCAGCGATACCGGGACTAGCGGGAAAAATGAGCAGTTCTTC
CDR3: CASDTGTSGKNEQFF
V: TRBV7-9
J: TRBJ2-1
D: TRBD2
size: .

DNA: TGTGCCTGGAGTGTAGGTCAGCAAGAGACCCAGTACTTC
CDR3: CAWSVGQQETQYF
V: TRBV30
J: TRBJ2-5
D: .
size: .

DNA: TGCAGCGTTGGGGGGGCCCAAGAGACCCAGTACTTC
CDR3: CSVGGAQETQYF
V: TRBV29-1
J: TRBJ2-5
D: .
size: .

DNA: TGTGCCTGGAGTAGGCAGGGGAATTCACCCCTCCACTTT
CDR3: CAWSRQGNSPLHF
V: TRBV30
J: TRBJ1-6
D: .
size: .

DNA: TGTGCCAGCAGCCGGGACAGGAGATATGGCTACACCTTC
CDR3: CASSRDRRYGYTF
V: TRBV7-6
J: TRBJ1-2
D: TRBD1
size: .

DNA: TGTGCCAGCAGCTCGGACAGGAAATGGGAGCAGTACTTC
CDR3: CASSSDRKWEQYF
V: TRBV11-1
J: TRBJ2-7
D: TRBD1
size: .

DNA: TGTGCCTGGAGGGGGTGGGTAGAAAACACTGAAGCTTTCTTT
CDR3: CAWRGWVENTEAFF
V: TRBV30
J: TRBJ1-1
D: .
size: .

DNA: TGTGCCAGCAGCTCGCGGGGAGCGAACACTGAAGCTTTCTTT
CDR3: CASSSRGANTEAFF
V: TRBV7-2
J: TRBJ1-1
D: .
size: .

DNA: TGCAGCGTTATAGTGGACAGGGGAGTAGAAGCTTTCTTT
CDR3: CSVIVDRGVEAFF
V: TRBV29-1
J: TRBJ1-1
D: TRBD1
size: .

DNA: TGTGCCTGGAGCGGGCAACTAAACTCTGGAAACACCATATATTTT
CDR3: CAWSGQLNSGNTIYF
V: TRBV30
J: TRBJ1-3
D: .
size: .

DNA: TGTGCCACCAGCAGAGATCTCTCTGGCGTCCTCCAAGAGACCCAGTACTTC
CDR3: CATSRDLSGVLQETQYF
V: TRBV15
J: TRBJ2-5
D: .
size: few

DNA: TGTGCCAGCAGCCTCCTGGGGCAGGGCGGGAGCATTCAGTACTTC
CDR3: CASSLLGQGGSIQYF
V: TRBV7-2
J: TRBJ2-4
D: TRBD2
size: .

DNA: TGTGCCAGCAGCGTAGGGGCGGGATACCAAGAGACCCAGTACTTC
CDR3: CASSVGAGYQETQYF
V: TRBV9
J: TRBJ2-5
D: .
size: .

DNA: TGCGCCAGCAGCCCTGAGGGGGGGTGGAACACCGGGGAGCTGTTTTTT
CDR3: CASSPEGGWNTGELFF
V: TRBV4-3
J: TRBJ2-2
D: .
size: once

DNA: TGCGCCAGCAGCTTCGGATCGCAGAGCACTGAAGCTTTCTTT
CDR3: CASSFGSQSTEAFF
V: TRBV5-1
J: TRBJ1-1
D: .
size: .

DNA: TGTGCCAGCAGTTCCGGGACTAGCACAGATACGCAGTATTTT
CDR3: CASSSGTSTDTQYF
V: TRBV5-4
J: TRBJ2-3
D: .
size: .

DNA: TGTGCCAGCGCCCGAGGGGGGTATGGCTACACCTTC
CDR3: CASARGGYGYTF
V: TRBV6-5
J: TRBJ1-2
D: .
size: .

DNA: TGTGCCTGGAGTTTGACAGAGACCCGGGGTCAGCCCCAGCATTTT
CDR3: CAWSLTETRGQPQHF
V: TRBV30
J: TRBJ1-5
D: .
size: .

DNA: TGTGCCAGTAGTACTATTTCGGCCGAGGGGGATGAGCAGTTCTTC
CDR3: CASSTISAEGDEQFF
V: TRBV19
J: TRBJ2-1
D: .
size: .

DNA: TGTGCCAGCAGTTCCGGACGAGGCAGGGTGGGCACTGGGGCCAACGTCCTGACTTTC
CDR3: CASSSGRGRVGTGANVLTF
V: TRBV28
J: TRBJ2-6
D: .
size: .

DNA: TGTGCCAGCAGCTTAGGGGGGGTCAGCACAGATACGCAGTATTTT
CDR3: CASSLGGVSTDTQYF
V: TRBV7-2
J: TRBJ2-3
D: .
size: .

DNA: TGTGCCAGCAGTCTCCCGGGAAATGAAAAACTGTTTTTT
CDR3: CASSLPGNEKLFF
V: TRBV28
J: TRBJ1-4
D: .
size: few

DNA: TGCGCCAGCAGCATGGGACTAGCGGGAGGGCGCACAGATACGCAGTATTTT
CDR3: CASSMGLAGGRTDTQYF
V: TRBV5-1
J: TRBJ2-3
D: TRBD2
size: .

DNA: TGTGCCAGCAGCCAAATCGATGAAGCTTTCTTT
CDR3: CASSQIDEAFF
V: TRBV4-2
J: TRBJ1-1
D: .
size: few

DNA: TGTGCCAGCAGCTTAGGTTGGGAAACCTACGAGCAGTACTTC
CDR3: CASSLGWETYEQYF
V: TRBV11-2
J: TRBJ2-7
D: .
size: few

DNA: TGTGCCAGCAGCTTATCTCGGAGGAACACCGGGGAGCTGTTTTTT
CDR3: CASSLSRRNTGELFF
V: TRBV7-2
J: TRBJ2-2
D: .
size: .

DNA: TGTGCCAGCAGTTTAGGGTATCGGCGGGAGGGGAATTGGGAGCTGTTTTTT
CDR3: CASSLGYRREGNWELFF
V: TRBV27
J: TRBJ2-2
D: TRBD2
size: .

DNA: TGCTTGGGGAGGATGAACACTGAAGCTTTCTTT
CDR3: CLGRMNTEAFF
V: TRBV20-1
J: TRBJ1-1
D: .
size: .

DNA: TGTGCCAGTATGTTGACAGGGGCGAGCACTGAAGCTTTCTTT
CDR3: CASMLTGASTEAFF
V: TRBV19
J: TRBJ1-1
D: TRBD1
size: .

DNA: TGTGCCAGCAGTAGGGACAGGGGGTCCAATGAGCAGTTCTTC
CDR3: CASSRDRGSNEQFF
V: TRBV6-4
J: TRBJ2-1
D: TRBD1
size: .

DNA: TGCGCCAGCAGTCAATGCAGACAGGGCTTGCGGACTGAAGCTTTCTTT
CDR3: CASSQCRQGLRTEAFF
V: TRBV23-1
J: TRBJ1-1
D: TRBD1
size: .

DNA: TGTGCCATCAGTTCTCAGGGGGCTTCTGGAAACACCATATATTTT
CDR3: CAISSQGASGNTIYF
V: TRBV10-3
J: TRBJ1-3
D: TRBD1
size: .

DNA: TGTGCCAGCAGTTTAGACGGATTGAACACTGAAGCTTTCTTT
CDR3: CASSLDGLNTEAFF
V: TRBV27
J: TRBJ1-1
D: .
size: .

DNA: TGTGCCAGCTCACCATCCACAATGTCCTACAATGAGCAGTTCTTC
CDR3: CASSPSTMSYNEQFF
V: TRBV18
J: TRBJ2-1
D: .
size: .

DNA: TGTGCCAGCAGCTTGCGCGGGACTTACCAAGAGACCCAGTACTTC
CDR3: CASSLRGTYQETQYF
V: TRBV7-3
J: TRBJ2-5
D: .
size: once

DNA: TGTGCCAGTAGTCTAGGGACTGCAGAGACCCAGTACTTC
CDR3: CASSLGTAETQYF
V: TRBV19
J: TRBJ2-5
D: .
size: .

DNA: TGTGCCTGGAGTGTACCACCCTCGGGACCTAATGGCTACACCTTC
CDR3: CAWSVPPSGPNGYTF
V: TRBV30
J: TRBJ1-2
D: .
size: once

DNA: TGTGCCATCAGCTTGACAGGGGATCAGCCCCAGCATTTT
CDR3: CAISLTGDQPQHF
V: TRBV10-3
J: TRBJ1-5
D: TRBD1
size: .

DNA: TGCGCCAGCAGCTTGGATACCGGGGGAGCTGATGAAGCTTTCTTT
CDR3: CASSLDTGGADEAFF
V: TRBV5-1
J: TRBJ1-1
D: .
size: .

DNA: TGTGCCAGCAGTTTACATCTGTTCGGGCAGGCAGGGAATTCACCCCTCCACTTT
CDR3: CASSLHLFGQAGNSPLHF
V: TRBV28
J: TRBJ1-6
D: .
size: .

DNA: TGTGCCATCAGTGTTGACAGGGAGGGTGAGCTGTTTTTT
CDR3: CAISVDREGELFF
V: TRBV10-3
J: TRBJ2-2
D: .
size: .

DNA: TGTGCCAGCGGGGGAATCTCCTACGAGCAGTACTTC
CDR3: CASGGISYEQYF
V: TRBV6-6
J: TRBJ2-7
D: .
size: .